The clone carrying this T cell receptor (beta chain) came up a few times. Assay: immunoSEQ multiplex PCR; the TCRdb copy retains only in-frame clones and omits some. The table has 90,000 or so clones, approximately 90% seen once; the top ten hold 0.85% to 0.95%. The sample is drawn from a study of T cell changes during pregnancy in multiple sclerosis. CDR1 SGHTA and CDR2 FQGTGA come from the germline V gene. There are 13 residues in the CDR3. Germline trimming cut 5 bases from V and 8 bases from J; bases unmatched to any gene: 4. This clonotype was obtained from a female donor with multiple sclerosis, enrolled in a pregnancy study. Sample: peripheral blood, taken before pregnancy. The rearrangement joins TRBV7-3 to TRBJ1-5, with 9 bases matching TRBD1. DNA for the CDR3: TGTGCCAGCAGCCCCGGACAGGGGAAGCCCCAGCATTTT. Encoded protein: CASSPGQGKPQHF.